These T cell receptor beta chains were read from a single sample in a study of spatial heterogeneity in lung cancer. TCRdb re-derived calls from the 5' RACE reads in MiXCR, one entry per CDR3 protein. The table lists 42,000 or so distinct CDR3 sequences, approximately 10% of them singletons. The sample was PBMCs, taken at follow-up. Receptor source: a female donor with early-stage non-small cell lung cancer. The CDR3 runs from the conserved cysteine through the conserved F or W. D genes are given only for firm matches. Some rows mark clone size as missing; the rest say once, few, many or name a class of expanded clone.

- TRBJ2-7 TRBV5-5 once CASSLSTGFPYEQYF TGTGCCAGCAGCTTGAGTACAGGGTTTCCCTACGAGCAGTACTTC
TRBD1 TRBJ2-5 TRBV7-2 - CASSLEDRSQETQYF TGTGCGAGCAGCTTAGAGGACAGGAGTCAGGAGACCCAGTACTTC
- TRBJ1-1 TRBV20-1 - CSARSGGPWDTEAFF TGCAGTGCTAGATCTGGGGGCCCCTGGGACACTGAAGCTTTCTTT
TRBD2 TRBJ2-7 TRBV2 many CASSGLAGGSYEQYF TGTGCCAGCAGCGGACTAGCGGGGGGCTCCTACGAGCAGTACTTC
- TRBJ1-4 TRBV7-8 - CASSLAPGVTAVYEKLFF TGTGCCAGCAGCTTAGCGCCAGGGGTGACTGCAGTGTATGAAAAACTGTTTTTT
TRBD2 TRBJ2-7 TRBV16 many CASSPPKLAGGYEQYF TGTGCCAGCAGCCCGCCTAAACTAGCGGGGGGCTACGAGCAGTACTTC
TRBD1 TRBJ2-7 TRBV3-1 few CASSRDREGEQYF TGTGCCAGCAGCCGGGACAGGGAAGGCGAGCAGTACTTC
- TRBJ1-6 TRBV27 - CASSLWAGTLHF TGTGCCAGCAGTTTATGGGCCGGTACCCTCCACTTT
TRBD1 TRBJ1-1 TRBV5-1 - CASSLAQGASIDGAFF TGCGCCAGCAGCTTGGCGCAGGGGGCGAGCATCGACGGAGCTTTCTTT
TRBD1 TRBJ1-4 TRBV28 few CASSAGTGDLNEKLFF TGTGCCAGCAGCGCCGGGACAGGGGATCTTAATGAAAAACTGTTTTTT
- TRBJ2-7 TRBV3-1 - CASSPLPPWRGDGYDEQYF TGTGCCAGCAGCCCCCTCCCCCCCTGGCGTGGGGACGGGTACGACGAGCAGTACTTC
- TRBJ1-1 TRBV29-1 few CSVEGVPRGPTAAFF TGCAGCGTTGAAGGGGTGCCCAGGGGACCTACGGCGGCTTTCTTT